This T cell receptor (beta chain) stems from a study of CD8 T cells in ankylosing spondylitis. Whole-study results and caveats: Clones that were linked to disease were CD8+ and were relatively rare in peripheral blood. The clones that were linked to disease were reported to be significantly enriched in matched synovial fluid samples from ankylosing spondylitis patients.

From the 5' RACE reads, TCRdb called clonotypes with MiXCR, one entry per CDR3 protein. The sample lists about 66,000 distinct CDR3 sequences, under 7.5% occurring once. Worth noting for this clonotype: Its antigen remains unidentified.

V dropped 6 bases and J dropped 9 bases, with 21 bases sitting between them. CDR1 and CDR2 from the germline V gene are SGHRS and YFSETQ. The CDR3 has 14 amino acids. The clonotype originates from a male donor with ankylosing spondylitis. Sequencing input: synovial fluid, either unsorted or a sorted T cell fraction (not recorded which). V gene TRBV5-1 combines with J gene TRBJ2-5, with a tentative D call TRBD2 (5 bases). The CDR3 bases are TGCGCCAGCATCCCTGATCCCGGCTTGGGAGCCCAGTACTTC. Amino acids: CASIPDPGLGAQYF.